Listed below are T cell receptor beta chains from one sample, sequenced in a study of cytomegalovirus exposure and HLA in healthy donors. The assay was immunoSEQ multiplex PCR, and TCRdb's table has in-frame clones only and misses some. The sample has some 130,000 clones, approximately 84% seen once; the top ten hold 25% to 30%. Sequencing was performed on PBMCs. The receptors here all came from a man aged 25-40 years in good health and CMV-seropositive. CDR3s include the opening cysteine and the closing phenylalanine or tryptophan. A D gene is named only where the DNA matches it firmly. Only part of the rows carry a size: once, few, many, or a class if the clone is expanded.

D: .; size: .; V: TRBV6-1; J: TRBJ1-1; DNA: TGTGCCAGCAGTCCTAGCACTGAAGCTTTCTTT; CDR3: CASSPSTEAFF
D: .; size: .; V: TRBV5-1; J: TRBJ1-3; DNA: TGCGCCAGCAGTCCTGCGACAGGTCAGAGCTCTGGAAACACCATATATTTT; CDR3: CASSPATGQSSGNTIYF
D: .; size: .; V: TRBV2; J: TRBJ2-3; DNA: TGTGCCAGCAGTGCAGGGGTTGGCACAGATACGCAGTATTTT; CDR3: CASSAGVGTDTQYF
D: TRBD1; size: .; V: TRBV30; J: TRBJ1-3; DNA: TGTGCCTGCTCCAACCGGGACAGGGAGAGAAACACCATATATTTT; CDR3: CACSNRDRERNTIYF
D: TRBD2; size: .; V: TRBV11-3; J: TRBJ2-2; DNA: TGTGCCAGCAGCTCCGGACTAGCGGGAGCTGTCGGGGAGCTGTTTTTT; CDR3: CASSSGLAGAVGELFF
D: .; size: .; V: TRBV5-8; J: TRBJ1-6; DNA: TGTGCCAGCAGCCTACGGACAGTTGATAATTCACCCCTCCACTTT; CDR3: CASSLRTVDNSPLHF
D: .; size: .; V: TRBV5-6; J: TRBJ2-1; DNA: TGTGCCAGCAGCCTCCGACAGAGTAATGAGCAGTTCTTC; CDR3: CASSLRQSNEQFF
D: .; size: .; V: TRBV6-5; J: TRBJ1-1; DNA: TGTGCCAGCAGTTTGGGCGGGGGGCGGAAAGCTTTCTTT; CDR3: CASSLGGGRKAFF
D: .; size: .; V: TRBV7-2; J: TRBJ1-5; DNA: TGTGCCAGCAGCTCAACTGGGTACAGTGGGAGCAATCAGCCCCAGCATTTT; CDR3: CASSSTGYSGSNQPQHF
D: .; size: once; V: TRBV11-2; J: TRBJ2-1; DNA: TGTGCCAGCAGCCTAGAAGTAGCTGGGGGCTATGAGCAGTTCTTC; CDR3: CASSLEVAGGYEQFF
D: .; size: .; V: TRBV5-1; J: TRBJ1-2; DNA: TGCGCCAGCAGCTTCGGGGGGTTGGATGGCTACACCTTC; CDR3: CASSFGGLDGYTF
D: .; size: .; V: TRBV5-1; J: TRBJ2-2; DNA: TGCGCCAGCAGCTTGGATGGAGGGGGCGGCGGGGAGCTGTTTTTT; CDR3: CASSLDGGGGGELFF
D: TRBD1; size: .; V: TRBV7-8; J: TRBJ1-5; DNA: TGTGCCAGCAGCTGGCAGGGACAGGGGGTTGGACAGCCCCAGCATTTT; CDR3: CASSWQGQGVGQPQHF
D: TRBD1; size: .; V: TRBV20-1; J: TRBJ1-2; DNA: TGCAGTGCTTACACAGGGGGTGGCTACACCTTC; CDR3: CSAYTGGGYTF
D: .; size: .; V: TRBV19; J: TRBJ1-1; DNA: TGTGCCAGTAGTACCGGGGGGATCACTGAAGCTTTCTTT; CDR3: CASSTGGITEAFF
D: TRBD2; size: .; V: TRBV29-1; J: TRBJ2-1; DNA: TGCAGCGTCCCAGATAGCGGGAACGCCTACAATGAGCAGTTCTTC; CDR3: CSVPDSGNAYNEQFF
D: .; size: .; V: TRBV18; J: TRBJ1-2; DNA: TGTGCCAGCTCACCACGAGCAGGCGGCTACACCTTC; CDR3: CASSPRAGGYTF
D: .; size: once; V: TRBV15; J: TRBJ2-6; DNA: TGTGCCACCAGCAGAGTTGAGGGTAGGACTGGGGCCAACGTCCTGACTTTC; CDR3: CATSRVEGRTGANVLTF
D: .; size: .; V: TRBV2; J: TRBJ1-4; DNA: TGTGCCAGCAGTAGGACAGAGAGCCGGAATGAAAAACTGTTTTTT; CDR3: CASSRTESRNEKLFF
D: .; size: few; V: TRBV29-1; J: TRBJ1-1; DNA: TGCAGCGGGGACAACTGGAACACTGAAGCTTTCTTT; CDR3: CSGDNWNTEAFF
D: .; size: .; V: TRBV2; J: TRBJ2-7; DNA: TGTGCCAGCAGTGGACTAGTTCATGCCTACGAGCAGTACTTC; CDR3: CASSGLVHAYEQYF
D: TRBD1; size: .; V: TRBV5-1; J: TRBJ2-3; DNA: TGCGCCAGCAGCTTGAGCCGACAGGGAGCCACAGATACGCAGTATTTT; CDR3: CASSLSRQGATDTQYF
D: .; size: .; V: TRBV5-4; J: TRBJ2-7; DNA: TGTGCCAGCAGCTTGAGGCAGGGGAGCTACGAGCAGTACTTC; CDR3: CASSLRQGSYEQYF
D: .; size: once; V: TRBV11-2; J: TRBJ1-1; DNA: TGTGCCAGCAGCTTGTCGACAGGGAACACTGAAGCTTTCTTT; CDR3: CASSLSTGNTEAFF
D: .; size: .; V: TRBV11-2; J: TRBJ1-1; DNA: TGTGCCAGCAGCTTAGCGCTTGCAGGGAACACTGAAGCTTTCTTT; CDR3: CASSLALAGNTEAFF
D: .; size: .; V: TRBV6-6; J: TRBJ2-2; DNA: TGTGCCAGCAGAAGGGGCCTAACCGCCGGGGAGCTGTTTTTT; CDR3: CASRRGLTAGELFF
D: .; size: .; V: TRBV5-1; J: TRBJ2-6; DNA: TGCGCCAGCAGCTTGTTTGGACAACTTAGCTCTGGGGCCAACGTCCTGACTTTC; CDR3: CASSLFGQLSSGANVLTF
D: .; size: .; V: TRBV30; J: TRBJ1-5; DNA: TGTGCCTGGAGTTCCGCAGGGGCGCGGATTCAGCCCCAGCATTTT; CDR3: CAWSSAGARIQPQHF
D: .; size: .; V: TRBV30; J: TRBJ2-3; DNA: TGTGCCTGGAGCCGAATAAGACTAGTTTACACAGATACGCAGTATTTT; CDR3: CAWSRIRLVYTDTQYF
D: .; size: .; V: TRBV19; J: TRBJ2-5; DNA: TGTGCCAGTAGTGGAACACAACCGGGAGAGACCCAGTACTTC; CDR3: CASSGTQPGETQYF
D: TRBD1; size: once; V: TRBV2; J: TRBJ2-3; DNA: TGTGCCAGCAGTGAGACAGGGCTCACAGATACGCAGTATTTT; CDR3: CASSETGLTDTQYF
D: TRBD1; size: .; V: TRBV6-1; J: TRBJ2-2; DNA: TGTGCCAGCAGTAGACAGGGTAACGGGGAGCTGTTTTTT; CDR3: CASSRQGNGELFF
D: .; size: .; V: TRBV5-4; J: TRBJ1-4; DNA: TGTGCCAGCAGCTCCAGGGTCGATGCAACTAATGAAAAACTGTTTTTT; CDR3: CASSSRVDATNEKLFF
D: .; size: .; V: TRBV7-9; J: TRBJ2-2; DNA: TGTGCCAGCAGCCAGGGATGGGGGGAGCTGTTTTTT; CDR3: CASSQGWGELFF
D: TRBD2; size: .; V: TRBV7-9; J: TRBJ2-7; DNA: TGTGCCAGCAGCTTACGCCTAGCGGGGACCTACGAGCAGTACTTC; CDR3: CASSLRLAGTYEQYF
D: .; size: .; V: TRBV4-3; J: TRBJ1-1; DNA: TGCGCCAGCAGCCAAGATGGGCAGGGTGGGACTGAAGCTTTCTTT; CDR3: CASSQDGQGGTEAFF
D: .; size: .; V: TRBV9; J: TRBJ2-1; DNA: TGTGCCAGCAGCGTAGCCGGACAGCGAACCAATGAGCAGTTCTTC; CDR3: CASSVAGQRTNEQFF
D: TRBD2; size: .; V: TRBV7-6; J: TRBJ2-7; DNA: TGTGCCAGCAGCTTAGGAGCGGGAGTGTCCTACGAGCAGTACTTC; CDR3: CASSLGAGVSYEQYF
D: TRBD1; size: .; V: TRBV6-1; J: TRBJ2-7; DNA: TGTGCCAGCAGTGCCCAGGACAGGCCCCTGGAGAACTTC; CDR3: CASSAQDRPLENF
D: TRBD2; size: few; V: TRBV2; J: TRBJ2-1; DNA: TGTGCCAGCGGAGCCGGGACTAGCTCCTACAATGAGCAGTTCTTC; CDR3: CASGAGTSSYNEQFF
D: TRBD2; size: .; V: TRBV27; J: TRBJ2-1; DNA: TGTGCCAGTCATGAAGCGGGGGGCTCCTACAATGAGCAGTTCTTC; CDR3: CASHEAGGSYNEQFF
D: .; size: few; V: TRBV4-1; J: TRBJ1-2; DNA: TGCGCCAGCAGCCAAGTACAGTCTAACTATGGCTACACCTTC; CDR3: CASSQVQSNYGYTF
D: TRBD2; size: .; V: TRBV7-8; J: TRBJ2-1; DNA: TGTGCCAGCAGCCTCCAGCGGGAGAGGGGCTATGAGCAGTTCTTC; CDR3: CASSLQRERGYEQFF
D: .; size: .; V: TRBV11-2; J: TRBJ2-1; DNA: TGTGCCAGCAGCCTGCACGTGGCGGACAATGAGCAGTTCTTC; CDR3: CASSLHVADNEQFF
D: .; size: .; V: TRBV5-1; J: TRBJ1-1; DNA: TGCGCCAGCAGCTTAGGACAGCCAGGGGCGGAGGCTTTCTTT; CDR3: CASSLGQPGAEAFF
D: TRBD1; size: .; V: TRBV5-1; J: TRBJ2-5; DNA: TGCGCCAGCAGCTTGGGGGGGACAGTCGAGACCCAGTACTTC; CDR3: CASSLGGTVETQYF
D: .; size: .; V: TRBV2; J: TRBJ2-1; DNA: TGTGCCAGCAGTGAAGCCGGGGACGGGACTTCAAAGGAGTTCTTC; CDR3: CASSEAGDGTSKEFF
D: TRBD1; size: .; V: TRBV6-6; J: TRBJ1-1; DNA: TGTGCCAGCAGGCCCGAGGGGGCAGGGAGTGATGAAGCTTTCTTT; CDR3: CASRPEGAGSDEAFF
D: .; size: .; V: TRBV5-1; J: TRBJ2-6; DNA: TGCGCCAGCACCCCGGAGGGCTCTGGGGCCAACGTCCTGACTTTC; CDR3: CASTPEGSGANVLTF